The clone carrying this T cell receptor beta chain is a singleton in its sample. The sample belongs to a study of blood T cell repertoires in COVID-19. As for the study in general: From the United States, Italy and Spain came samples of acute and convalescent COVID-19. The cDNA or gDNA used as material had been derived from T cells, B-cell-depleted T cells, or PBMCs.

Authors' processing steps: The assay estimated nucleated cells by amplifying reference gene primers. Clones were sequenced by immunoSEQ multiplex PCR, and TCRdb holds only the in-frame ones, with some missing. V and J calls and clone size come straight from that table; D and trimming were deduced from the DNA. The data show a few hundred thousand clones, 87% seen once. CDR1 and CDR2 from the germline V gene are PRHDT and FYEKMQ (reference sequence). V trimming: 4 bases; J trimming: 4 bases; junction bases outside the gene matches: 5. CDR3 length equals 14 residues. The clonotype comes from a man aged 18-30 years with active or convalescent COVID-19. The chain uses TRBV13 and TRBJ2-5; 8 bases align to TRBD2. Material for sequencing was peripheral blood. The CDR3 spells CASSSRGELETQYF. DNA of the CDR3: TGTGCCAGCAGCTCGCGGGGGGAGCTAGAGACCCAGTACTTC.